This T cell receptor beta chain was documented in a study of cytomegalovirus exposure and HLA in healthy donors. Germline-derived CDR1 and CDR2 are KGHSH and LQKENI. This CDR3 has 15 residues. J gave up 0 bases and V 5 bases, and 5 bases lay outside the gene matches. Primers for the PCR totalled 60 Vbeta and 13 Jbeta. The repertoire was sequenced with immunoSEQ multiplex PCR; TCRdb's copy has only in-frame clones and lacks some. The sample has around 170,000 clones, approximately 75% seen once. The genes are TRBV18 and TRBJ2-3; 7 bases align to TRBD1. The sequence derives from a girl under 18 in good health and CMV-seronegative. The sample consisted of PBMCs. Here the CDR3 reads CASSTRDRSTDTQYF. In DNA, the CDR3 is TGTGCCAGCTCAACCCGGGACAGAAGCACAGATACGCAGTATTTT.